The 28 T cell receptor beta chains reported below all come from one sample, sequenced in a study of neoadjuvant anti-PD-1 for oral cavity cancer (dated by TCRdb to about 2021). Libraries were built with the immunoSEQ multiplex PCR assay. Sourced from immuneACCESS, this table was stored by TCRdb with only in-frame sequences that have V and J called. A share of the clones is absent; for the studies checked, an unresolved V gene accounts for under half, and the remainder has no known explanation. The sample table holds just over 9,000 clones, of which under 70% were seen once. The top ten clones comprise under 5.5% of the sample. This sample's time point label indicates: after neoadjuvant nivolumab, at surgical resection. Here the sequenced sample was PBMCs, taken after nivolumab (anti-PD-1) treatment. The receptors originated from a person aged 35-80 years with oral cavity squamous cell carcinoma.

This clone showed up just once. This rearrangement joins TRBV7-9 to TRBJ1-3; D remains ambiguous. V gave up 3 bases and J gave up 2 bases, with 8 bases separating them. From germline, CDR1 is SEHNR and CDR2 FQNEAQ (reference sequence). CDR3 length: 14 amino acids. CDR3 loop: CASSLAGPGNTIYF. CDR3 DNA sequence: TGTGCCAGCAGCTTGGCCGGGCCTGGAAACACCATATATTTT.

The chain combines TRBV7-8 with TRBJ1-6; TRBD1 matches at 7 bases. There are 19 residues in the CDR3. J was trimmed by 1 base and V by 1 base; bases with no gene match: 10. The germline V gene encodes CDR1 SGHVS and CDR2 FQNEAQ. The CDR3: CASSLVIQGGRSYNSPLHF. As DNA, the CDR3 is TGTGCCAGCAGCTTAGTGATACAAGGGGGCCGGTCCTATAATTCACCCCTCCACTTT.

To note about this clone: The junction departs from the called germline gene at one end, perhaps through a read error. This chain links TRBV19 with TRBJ1-1; D is unresolved. CDR3 length: 14 amino acids. The germline gives CDR1 LNHDA, CDR2 SQIVND (reference sequence). The CDR3 DNA reads as TGTGCCAGTAGTATGGTGAAGCTGAACCCTGAAGCTTTCTTT. Protein: CASSMVKLNPEAFF. The full variable domain, completed using reference TRBV19 and TRBJ1-1, is DGGITQSPKYLFRKEGQNVTLSCEQNLNHDAMYWYRQDPGQGLRLIYYSQIVNDFQKGDIAEGYSVSREKKESFPLTVTSAQKNPTAFYLCASSMVKLNPEAFFGQGTRLTVV.

The chain combines TRBV19 with TRBJ1-6; the D gene is possibly TRBD1 (6 bases). From germline, CDR1 is LNHDA and CDR2 SQIVND (reference sequence). CDR3 length: 19 amino acids. Trimming removed 3 bases at V and 3 bases at J, with 21 bases between. Here the CDR3 reads CASSIQGSGAKGYNSPLHF. The CDR3 coding sequence is TGTGCCAGTAGTATCCAAGGTTCGGGGGCAAAAGGCTATAATTCACCCCTCCACTTT.

This sequence joins TRBV5-6 and TRBJ2-1, with 7 bases lining up with TRBD1. V dropped 0 bases and J dropped 10; count of bases not matched to a gene: 7. This CDR3 region has 14 residues. CDR1 and CDR2 (germline): SGHDT, YYEEEE. In nucleotides, the CDR3 is TGTGCCAGCAGCTTGGGACAGGGTTTCTGGGAGCAGTTCTTC. It encodes CASSLGQGFWEQFF.

The chain combines TRBV11-2 with TRBJ1-1, with D uncertain. This CDR3 is built from 14 residues. Germline V gene lookup returns CDR1 SGHAT and CDR2 FQNNGV. V lost 2 bases and J 3 bases, leaving 10 bases between the germline ends. CDR3 sequence (DNA): TGTGCCAGCAGCTTATCCTTACCGGACACTGAAGCTTTCTTT. Translation: CASSLSLPDTEAFF.

This clone was picked up one time. The rearrangement uses TRBV6-1 and TRBJ1-5; 9 bases line up with TRBD1. The trim removed 5 bases at V and 6 bases at J, leaving 8 bases unmatched. Germline CDR1 reads MNHNS; CDR2 reads SASEGT. The CDR3 spans 15 residues. The CDR3 DNA follows: TGTGCCAGCAGTAGGGACAGGGCGGGGGGTCAGCCCCAGCATTTT. Residues: CASSRDRAGGQPQHF.

The chain recombines TRBV28 with TRBJ1-4; tentative D call: TRBD1 (5 bases). The CDR3 sequence is 15 residues long. CDR1 and CDR2 from the germline V gene are MDHEN and SYDVKM. The V gene lost 7 bases and the J gene lost 4 bases, with 16 bases spanning the gap. CDR3 residues: CASTGGVRGNEKLFF. The CDR3 nucleotides are TGTGCCAGCACTGGGGGTGTGAGGGGTAATGAAAAACTGTTTTTT.

This clone was recorded a few times. This chain joins TRBV6-4 and TRBJ1-1; 9 bases align to TRBD1. Germline CDR1 and CDR2: MRHNA and SNTAGT. The CDR3 has 17 residues. V lost 2 bases to trimming and J lost 1 base; unmatched junction nucleotides: 8. The CDR3 protein is CASSDRGQGKSNTEAFF. CDR3 nucleotide sequence: TGTGCCAGCAGTGACAGGGGACAGGGTAAATCGAACACTGAAGCTTTCTTT.

The chain links TRBV11-2 to TRBJ1-6; tentatively, D is TRBD1 (5 bases). The CDR3 has 14 residues. Trimming removed 2 bases at V and 10 bases at J, with 12 bases between. The germline V gene encodes CDR1 SGHAT and CDR2 FQNNGV. This chain's CDR3 is CASSLNRGKSPLHF. The CDR3 nucleotides read TGTGCCAGCAGCTTAAACCGGGGGAAATCACCCCTCCACTTT.

The V call is TRBV2, the J call TRBJ1-1; TRBD1 is a possible D gene (5 bases). The CDR3 has 12 amino acids. Trimming stripped 8 bases from V and 2 bases from J, with 9 bases between. Germline CDR1 and CDR2: SNHLY and FYNNEI. The CDR3 nucleotides read TGTGCCAGCCGAGGGGACAACACTGAAGCTTTCTTT. It specifies CASRGDNTEAFF.

This chain connects TRBV6-1 to TRBJ2-5; TRBD2 matches 11 bases. The J segment lost 2 bases and the V segment lost 8 bases, leaving 7 bases of the junction unmatched. In germline, CDR1 is MNHNS, CDR2 SASEGT. This CDR3 comprises 15 residues. The CDR3 DNA reads TGTGCCAGCTTTCCGGGACTAGCGGATCAAGAGACCCAGTACTTC. Residues: CASFPGLADQETQYF.

V and J are TRBV6-1 and TRBJ2-3; weak D call: TRBD1 (5 bases). The V gene's germline CDR1 is MNHNS and CDR2 SASEGT. V lost 2 bases to trimming and J lost 0 bases, with 12 bases between them. This CDR3 region has 16 residues. In nucleotides, the CDR3 is TGTGCCAGCAGTGAACGTCAGGGCGGTAGCACAGATACGCAGTATTTT. Its translation is CASSERQGGSTDTQYF.

The chain recombines TRBV7-3 with TRBJ2-2; 9 bases fit TRBD1. The ends lost 1 base at V and 4 bases at J; junction bases unmatched: 4. This CDR3 comprises 16 residues. Germline V CDR1 and CDR2: SGHTA, FQGTGA. The CDR3 is CASSLRGQGGTGELFF. CDR3 bases: TGTGCCAGCAGCTTAAGGGGACAGGGAGGCACCGGGGAGCTGTTTTTT.

A few counts support this clone. CDR3 sequence reads: CASRAGSSPLHF. CDR3 bases: TGTGCCAGCAGGGCAGGGAGTTCACCCCTCCACTTT. The J gene is TRBJ1-6, the V gene TRBV2; maybe TRBD1 (5 bases). The germline CDR1 and CDR2 sequences are SNHLY and FYNNEI. The CDR3 has 12 amino acids. With 6 bases removed from V and 9 bases from J, the gap between germline ends came to 9 bases.

V usage is TRBV7-9 and J usage is TRBJ2-5; a possible D gene is TRBD2 (5 bases). Looked up from germline, CDR1 is SEHNR and CDR2 is FQNEAQ (reference sequence). CDR3 length: 15 amino acids. V lost 4 bases and J lost 4, with 16 bases in between. DNA of the CDR3: TGTGCCAGCAGCTCCCTGTGGGGAGCGAGAGAGACCCAGTACTTC. Translation gives CASSSLWGARETQYF.

J is TRBJ1-1 and V is TRBV5-1, with D perhaps TRBD1 (5 bases). V was clipped by 3 bases and J by 1 base, with 13 bases between them. The CDR3 runs to 15 residues. CDR1 and CDR2 (germline): SGHRS, YFSETQ. CDR3 in amino acids: CASSSPGRENTEAFF. The CDR3 nucleotides read TGCGCCAGCAGCTCCCCGGGACGAGAGAACACTGAAGCTTTCTTT.

This clone turned up a few times. The genes are TRBV5-6 and TRBJ1-2; 7 positions agree with TRBD1. The CDR3 is made up of 15 amino acids. Germline CDR1 is SGHDT and CDR2 is YYEEEE. V shed 0 bases, J shed 4 bases, and the junction held 6 bases outside the gene matches. The CDR3 loop is CASSLAGDRFYGYTF. The CDR3 nucleotides are TGTGCCAGCAGCTTGGCCGGGGACAGATTCTATGGCTACACCTTC.

This clone showed up just once. The chain uses TRBV6-1 and TRBJ1-1, with D perhaps TRBD1 (6 bases). V shed 3 bases and J shed 5 bases, with 13 bases lying between them. The germline V gene has CDR1 MNHNS and CDR2 SASEGT. The CDR3 runs 14 residues. The CDR3 here is CASSDSGARTEAFF. The CDR3 coding sequence is TGTGCCAGCAGTGATTCGGGGGCGCGGACTGAAGCTTTCTTT.

This clone was picked up a small number of times. The chain is built from TRBV6-1 and TRBJ2-2; D uncertain. The CDR3 runs 15 residues. Trimming removed 7 bases at V and 7 bases at J, with 19 bases between. Germline CDR1 and CDR2: MNHNS and SASEGT. CDR3 region: CASTPRARRNGELFF. As DNA, the CDR3 is TGTGCCAGCACCCCCCGTGCGCGGCGGAACGGGGAGCTGTTTTTT.

This clone was picked up a small number of times. The J gene is TRBJ1-2, the V gene TRBV5-1, with a tentative D call TRBD1 (5 bases). Germline assignment: CDR1 SGHRS and CDR2 YFSETQ. Between the trimmed V and J ends, which lost 1 base and 8 bases, there was a span of 18 bases. The CDR3 consists of 15 residues. The CDR3 region has the DNA TGCGCCAGCAGCTTGAGGGACCCCCCAATGGACGGCTACACCTTC. The encoded protein is CASSLRDPPMDGYTF.

The V call is TRBV19, the J call TRBJ1-2, with D uncertain. The CDR3 is 11 amino acids. The germline CDR1 and CDR2 sequences are LNHDA and SQIVND (reference sequence). V lost 8 bases to trimming and J lost 4 bases, with 8 bases between them. Here the CDR3 DNA reads TGTGCCAGTGGTTTAGGCTATGGCTACACCTTC. Translated: CASGLGYGYTF.

V is TRBV7-9 and J is TRBJ1-1; D possibly corresponds to TRBD1 (6 bases). The germline gives CDR1 SEHNR, CDR2 FQNEAQ (reference sequence). The CDR3 loop spans 16 amino acids. V shed 6 bases and J shed 0 bases, with 17 bases lying between them. The CDR3 here is CASREQGQGLNTEAFF. The CDR3 DNA sequence: TGTGCCAGCAGGGAGCAGGGGCAGGGATTGAACACTGAAGCTTTCTTT.

In this sample, this clone turned up once. The CDR3, as DNA: TGTGCCAGCAGCTTGACGACTGGGCTGGGGCTCATGAACACTGAAGCTTTCTTT. It yields the protein CASSLTTGLGLMNTEAFF. This chain connects TRBV11-2 to TRBJ1-1; D perhaps matches TRBD1 (5 bases). CDR3 size: 18 residues. V shed 3 bases and J shed 0 bases, with 20 bases lying between them. Germline CDR1 is SGHAT and CDR2 is FQNNGV.

This clone was observed a few times. The chain links TRBV25-1 to TRBJ2-1; 10 nucleotides agree with TRBD2. J gave up 11 bases and V 3 bases, and 7 bases lay outside the gene matches. There are 14 residues in the CDR3. Germline V gene sequence: CDR1 MGHDK, CDR2 SYGVNS. The CDR3 protein is CASSDAGTSVKQFF. CDR3 nucleotides: TGTGCCAGCAGTGACGCCGGGACTAGCGTAAAGCAGTTCTTC.

CDR3 sequence (DNA): TGCGCCAGCAGCCAAGACCGCTCTGGAAACACCATATATTTT. Its translation is CASSQDRSGNTIYF. The chain links TRBV4-1 to TRBJ1-3; D uncertain. The length of the CDR3 is 14 residues. V shed 0 bases and J shed 0 bases, with 3 bases lying between them. Germline values: CDR1 MGHRA, CDR2 YSYEKL.

V is TRBV4-1 and J is TRBJ1-2; no firm D call. This CDR3 contains 15 residues. CDR1 and CDR2 (germline): MGHRA, YSYEKL. V lost 0 bases to trimming and J lost 2 bases, with 10 bases between them. The CDR3 region is CASSQDRTTNYGYTF. CDR3 nucleotide sequence: TGCGCCAGCAGCCAAGACAGGACTACAAACTATGGCTACACCTTC.

The V and J genes are TRBV2 and TRBJ2-3, with TRBD1 matching over 8 bases. CDR1 and CDR2 (germline): SNHLY, FYNNEI. CDR3 length equals 15 residues. The V and J ends lost 3 bases and 2 bases, in that order; junction bases with no gene match: 4. The CDR3 sequence: CASSDRDRITDTQYF. The DNA of the CDR3 is TGTGCCAGCAGTGACAGGGACAGGATCACAGATACGCAGTATTTT.